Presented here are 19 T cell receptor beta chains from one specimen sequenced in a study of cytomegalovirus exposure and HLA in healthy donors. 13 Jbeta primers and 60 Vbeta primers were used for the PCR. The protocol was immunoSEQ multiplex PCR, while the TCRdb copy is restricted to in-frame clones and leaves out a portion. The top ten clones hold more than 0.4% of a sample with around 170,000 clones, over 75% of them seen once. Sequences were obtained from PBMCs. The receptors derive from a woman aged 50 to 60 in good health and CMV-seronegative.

The CDR3 reads CASSLYGQGLLEYF. The CDR3 DNA follows: TGTGCCAGCAGTTTGTACGGACAGGGTCTATTGGAATATTTT. This chain uses TRBV28 with TRBJ1-3; 8 bases map to TRBD1. Germline V gene data show CDR1 as MDHEN and CDR2 as SYDVKM. The CDR3 extends over 14 amino acids. The trim removed 3 bases at V and 15 bases at J, leaving 13 bases unmatched.

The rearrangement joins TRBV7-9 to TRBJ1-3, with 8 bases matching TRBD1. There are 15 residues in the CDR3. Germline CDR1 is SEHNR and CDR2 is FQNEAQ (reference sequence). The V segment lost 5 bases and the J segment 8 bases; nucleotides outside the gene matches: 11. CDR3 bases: TGTGCCAGCAGCCCGCCGGGACAGGCGGGAGACACCATATATTTT. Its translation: CASSPPGQAGDTIYF.

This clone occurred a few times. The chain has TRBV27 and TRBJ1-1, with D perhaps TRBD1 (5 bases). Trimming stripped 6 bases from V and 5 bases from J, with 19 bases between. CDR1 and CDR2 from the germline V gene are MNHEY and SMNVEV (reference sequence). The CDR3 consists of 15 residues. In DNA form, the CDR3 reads TGTGCCAGCAGCCCGTCGGGGGGAGGCACGACTGAAGCTTTCTTT. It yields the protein CASSPSGGGTTEAFF.

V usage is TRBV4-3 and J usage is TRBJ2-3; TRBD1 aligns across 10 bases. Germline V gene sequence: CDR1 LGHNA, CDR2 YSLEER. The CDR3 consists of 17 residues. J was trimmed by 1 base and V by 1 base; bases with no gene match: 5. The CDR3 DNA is TGCGCCAGCAGCCAAGTTTCCGGGACAGGGGGCACAGATACGCAGTATTTT. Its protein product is CASSQVSGTGGTDTQYF.

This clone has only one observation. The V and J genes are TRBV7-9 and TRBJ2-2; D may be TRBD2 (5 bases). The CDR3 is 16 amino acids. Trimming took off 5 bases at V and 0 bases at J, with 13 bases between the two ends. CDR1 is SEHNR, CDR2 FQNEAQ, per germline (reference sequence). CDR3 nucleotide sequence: TGTGCCAGCAGCCCCCCCCTAGCCGCGAACACCGGGGAGCTGTTTTTT. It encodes CASSPPLAANTGELFF.

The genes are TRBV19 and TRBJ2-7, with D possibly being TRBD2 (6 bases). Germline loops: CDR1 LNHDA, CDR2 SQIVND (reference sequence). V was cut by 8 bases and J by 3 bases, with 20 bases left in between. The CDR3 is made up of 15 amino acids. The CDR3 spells CASSPRAGINYEQYF. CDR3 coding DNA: TGTGCCAGTTCGCCGCGGGCGGGGATTAACTACGAGCAGTACTTC.

This CDR3 reads CASSRERRGEETQYF. The DNA of the CDR3 is TGTGCCAGCTCACGGGAACGGAGGGGAGAAGAGACCCAGTACTTC. The chain couples TRBV18 to TRBJ2-5, with a weak D call TRBD2 (6 bases). V lost 4 bases and J 3 bases, leaving 15 bases between the germline ends. There are 15 residues in the CDR3. CDR1 and CDR2 from the germline V gene are KGHSH and LQKENI.

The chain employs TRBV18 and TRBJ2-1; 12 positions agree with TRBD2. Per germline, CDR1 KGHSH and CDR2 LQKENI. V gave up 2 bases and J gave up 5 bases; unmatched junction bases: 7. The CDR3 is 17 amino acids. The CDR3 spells CASSPRLAGGLNNEQFF. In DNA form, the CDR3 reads TGTGCCAGCTCACCAAGGCTAGCGGGAGGGCTGAACAATGAGCAGTTCTTC.

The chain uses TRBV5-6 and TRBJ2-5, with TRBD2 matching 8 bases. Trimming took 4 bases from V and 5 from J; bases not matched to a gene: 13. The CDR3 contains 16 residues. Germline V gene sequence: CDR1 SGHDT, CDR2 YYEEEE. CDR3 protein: CASSLQGAGVEETQYF. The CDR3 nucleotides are TGTGCCAGCAGCCTTCAGGGAGCGGGGGTCGAGGAGACCCAGTACTTC.

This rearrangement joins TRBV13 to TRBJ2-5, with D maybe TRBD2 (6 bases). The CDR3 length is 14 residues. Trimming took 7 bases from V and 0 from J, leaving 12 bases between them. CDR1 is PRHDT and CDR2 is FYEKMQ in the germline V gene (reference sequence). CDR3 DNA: TGTGCCAGCACCTGGGGGAGGTACCAAGAGACCCAGTACTTC. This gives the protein CASTWGRYQETQYF.

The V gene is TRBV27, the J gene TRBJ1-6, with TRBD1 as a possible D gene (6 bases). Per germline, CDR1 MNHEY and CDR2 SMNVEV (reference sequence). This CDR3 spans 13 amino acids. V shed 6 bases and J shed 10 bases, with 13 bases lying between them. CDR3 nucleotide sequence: TGTGCCAGCAGAACTACAGGGAACTCACCCCTCCACTTT. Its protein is CASRTTGNSPLHF.

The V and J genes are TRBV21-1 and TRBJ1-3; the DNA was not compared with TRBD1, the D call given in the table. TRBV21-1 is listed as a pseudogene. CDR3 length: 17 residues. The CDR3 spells CASRAAQGTPSGNTIYF. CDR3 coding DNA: TGTGCCAGCAGGGCTGCACAGGGGACTCCCTCTGGAAACACCATATATTTT.

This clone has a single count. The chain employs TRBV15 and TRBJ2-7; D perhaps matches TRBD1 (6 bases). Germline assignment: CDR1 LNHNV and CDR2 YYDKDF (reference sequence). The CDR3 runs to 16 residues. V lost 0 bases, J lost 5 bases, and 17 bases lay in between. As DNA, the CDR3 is TGTGCCACCAGCAGAGAGAGGGGGTCATTTTCCCACGAGCAGTACTTC. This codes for CATSRERGSFSHEQYF.

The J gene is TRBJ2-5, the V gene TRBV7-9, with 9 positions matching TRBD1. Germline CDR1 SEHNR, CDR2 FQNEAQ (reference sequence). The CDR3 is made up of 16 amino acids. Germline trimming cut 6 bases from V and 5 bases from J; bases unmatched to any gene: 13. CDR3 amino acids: CASRPTPGQGMETQYF. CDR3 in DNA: TGTGCCAGCAGACCAACGCCGGGACAGGGTATGGAGACCCAGTACTTC.

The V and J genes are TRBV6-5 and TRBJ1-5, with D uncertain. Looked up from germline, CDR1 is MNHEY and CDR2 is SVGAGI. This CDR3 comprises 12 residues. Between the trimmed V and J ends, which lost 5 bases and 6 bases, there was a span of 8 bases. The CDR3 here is CASSVLVQPQHF. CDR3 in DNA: TGTGCCAGCAGTGTACTAGTTCAGCCCCAGCATTTT.

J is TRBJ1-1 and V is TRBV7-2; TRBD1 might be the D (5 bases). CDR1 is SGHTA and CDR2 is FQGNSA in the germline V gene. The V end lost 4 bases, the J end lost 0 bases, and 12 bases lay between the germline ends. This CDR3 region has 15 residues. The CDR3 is CASSSGVGMNTEAFF. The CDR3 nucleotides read TGTGCCAGCAGCTCGGGGGTCGGGATGAACACTGAAGCTTTCTTT.

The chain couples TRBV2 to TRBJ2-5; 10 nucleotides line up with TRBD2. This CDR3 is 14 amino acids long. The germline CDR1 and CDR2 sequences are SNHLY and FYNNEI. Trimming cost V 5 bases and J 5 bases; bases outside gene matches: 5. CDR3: CASSSSGGAETQYF. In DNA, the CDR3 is TGTGCCAGCAGTAGCAGCGGGGGGGCGGAGACCCAGTACTTC.

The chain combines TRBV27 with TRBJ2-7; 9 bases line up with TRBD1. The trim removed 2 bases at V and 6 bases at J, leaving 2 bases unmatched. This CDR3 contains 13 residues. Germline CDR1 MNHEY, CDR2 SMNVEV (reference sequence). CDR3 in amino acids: CASSLRDRAEQYF. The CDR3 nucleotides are TGTGCCAGCAGTTTACGGGACAGGGCCGAGCAGTACTTC.

CDR3 protein: CASYTGGDTEAFF. Written as DNA, the CDR3 is TGTGCCAGCTATACAGGGGGAGACACTGAAGCTTTCTTT. The chain has TRBV28 and TRBJ1-1; 8 positions agree with TRBD1. Trimming cost V 8 bases and J 3 bases; bases outside gene matches: 5. The CDR3 totals 13 residues. The germline CDR1 and CDR2 sequences are MDHEN and SYDVKM.